This T cell receptor (beta chain) was captured in a study of blood T cell repertoires in COVID-19. The overall study: Sites across the United States, Italy and Spain contributed samples from acute and convalescent COVID-19.

CDR1 is SGHRS and CDR2 is YFSETQ in the germline V gene. V shed 2 bases, J shed 2 bases, and the junction held 2 bases outside the gene matches. This CDR3 is built from 14 residues. Sequencing was performed with immunoSEQ multiplex PCR; in TCRdb, only in-frame clones are kept and a portion is missing. This sample has fewer than 300,000 clones, with 88% found just once. This TCR was sampled from a woman aged 30 to 39 with acute or convalescent COVID-19. V and J are TRBV5-1 and TRBJ2-5; 8 positions agree with TRBD2. Sequenced sample: peripheral blood. The CDR3 sequence: CASSFTSGQETQYF. The CDR3 nucleotides read TGCGCCAGCAGCTTCACTAGCGGTCAAGAGACCCAGTACTTC.